Reported below is one T cell receptor beta chain. Which antigen it targets is not known. Base-call qualities are not available, and no considerably larger clone is one nucleotide away. The intended sense of this specimen's time point label: about 28 days (+/-7) after the second vaccine dose. AZD1222 recipients given second doses at about 4 weeks or at about 12 weeks were pooled, since spike-specific TCR depth and breadth were not found to differ between the two schedules. Samples from vaccinated people were obtained from the UK trials COV001 and COV002, which included a single-blind randomized controlled phase 2/3 trial of AZD1222 (ChAdOx1 nCoV-19) in healthy adults. Trial participant PBMC samples were collected at day 0 and day 28 after the second dose for TCRbeta chain sequencing. This specimen belongs to a study of T cell responses to AZD1222 COVID-19 vaccine (dated by TCRdb to about 2021). Study-wide context: A total of 230 or so trial participants underwent TCR sequencing, of whom about 210 received two doses of AZD1222 and some 25 received two doses of the MenACWY control vaccine. Trial participants were enrolled into age subgroups of 18-55, 56-69 and 70-plus years, which contained around 150, 29 and 61 TCR-sequenced participants, respectively.

The CDR3 regions of human TCRbeta chains were subjected to immunosequencing. Under the source paper's analysis protocol: TCRs in the repertoires were compared against a reference library of SARS-CoV-2-specific TCRs that had been generated with the MIRA antigen-specificity platform. Breadth was defined as the fraction of unique TCRs that were SARS-CoV-2-associated, and depth was defined as the fraction of total T cells that were SARS-CoV-2-associated. Using the MIRA data, each spike-specific TCR was mapped to the spike region that the TCR reacts to and placed in a CD4 or CD8 class. Log10-transformed breadth and depth values were compared by one-way ANOVA with Sidak's multiple comparisons tests. As stored in TCRdb, this immuneACCESS dataset retains in-frame rearrangements with V and J assigned. A fraction of the clones does not appear; measured against another copy, unresolved V genes explain less than half of the discrepancy, and the remainder lacks a known reason. From that table come the V and J calls and clone size; the DNA was used to work out D and trimming. The sample table records about 61,000 clones; over 75% of these occur just once. Clones ranked in the top ten supply about 27% of the sample.

The research as a whole found: Because no day 14 peak-response samples were available, the repertoires could be characterized only after the peak T cell response. After two AZD1222 doses, spike-specific TCR breadth and depth were significantly higher than at day 0 and than in MenACWY recipients. Participants were mostly white British, with more females than males. The authors suggested clonal diversity may have been underestimated. Vaccine-associated CD4 TCRs spanned the whole spike protein, with dominant responses in regions 160-218 and 743-854. In the small 56-69-year group, the increase in depth fell short of significance, most likely because of low power. Reportedly, almost half of the unique spike-specific TCRs recognized epitopes lying outside the regions that are mutated in the B.1.351 and B.1.1.7 variants. Conclusions about previously exposed vaccinees are limited because only 5 or 6 AZD1222 recipients were SARS-CoV-2 seropositive at baseline.

Germline trimming amounts to 3 bases on V and 12 bases on J, with 10 as the count of junction bases outside the gene matches. The CDR3 has 12 amino acids, counting the end cysteine and phenylalanine. Only the CDR3 region is kept as DNA, spanning 36 bases read in frame from base 1. The germline V gene (reference sequence) sets CDR1 to DFQATT and CDR2 to SNEGSKA. The clonotype originates from an adult who received the AZD1222 COVID-19 vaccine. This chain joins TRBV20-1 to TRBJ1-2; 7 junctional bases match TRBD1. The material was peripheral blood, obtained 28 days after the second AZD1222 dose. The sequenced DNA: TGCAGTGCTAGTCCAATAACAGGGGTTAACACCTTC. Its product reads: CSASPITGVNTF.